These 22 T cell receptor beta chains came from one sample sequenced in a study of shared clonotypes between healthy human individuals. Measured with immunoSEQ multiplex PCR; TCRdb has only the in-frame clones, and not every one. Of about 800,000 clones listed, about 97% were seen once; the top ten hold less than 0.3%. It was CD45RO-negative cells, positively selected for CCR7, that made up naive CD8 cells, with terminally differentiated effector memory CD45RA+ cells excluded. The specimen was naive CD8+ T cells sorted from blood. The receptors here all came from a man aged 25 to 40 in good health.

The chain combines TRBV7-9 with TRBJ1-1; weak D call: TRBD1 (5 bases). This CDR3 is built from 11 residues. Germline V gives CDR1 SEHNR, CDR2 FQNEAQ (reference sequence). Trimming removed 7 bases from V and 8 bases from J, with 11 bases in between. In nucleotides, the CDR3 is TGTGCCAGCACCTTCCGGGACGAAGCTTTCTTT. Its translation: CASTFRDEAFF.

The V call is TRBV28, the J call TRBJ1-2, with no clear D. V shed 2 bases and J shed 4 bases, with 11 bases lying between them. CDR3 length equals 14 residues. CDR1 is MDHEN and CDR2 is SYDVKM in the germline V gene. The CDR3 sequence is CASSLISGSYGYTF. The DNA of the CDR3 is TGTGCCAGCAGTTTAATTTCGGGGTCCTATGGCTACACCTTC.

The chain joins TRBV27 to TRBJ1-2, with D tentatively TRBD1 (6 bases). Trimming stripped 4 bases from V and 2 bases from J, with 14 bases between. Germline V gene sequence: CDR1 MNHEY, CDR2 SMNVEV (reference sequence). This CDR3 spans 15 amino acids. The CDR3 reads CASSYYRGQNYGYTF. The CDR3 coding sequence is TGTGCCAGCAGTTACTATCGAGGACAGAACTATGGCTACACCTTC.

This chain joins TRBV28 and TRBJ2-7, with 10 bases that match TRBD2. Unmatched junction bases numbered 10, after V lost 11 bases and J lost 0 bases. This CDR3 is built from 15 residues. CDR1 is MDHEN, CDR2 SYDVKM, per germline. CDR3 residues: CAVPSSGSTSYEQYF. Written as DNA, the CDR3 is TGTGCCGTACCTTCTAGCGGGAGTACCTCCTACGAGCAGTACTTC.

This chain links TRBV16 with TRBJ1-1; perhaps TRBD1 as D (5 bases). Trimming pared 7 bases from V and 1 base from J, leaving 16 bases between. The CDR3 contains 15 residues. Germline values: CDR1 KGHSY, CDR2 FQNENV. The CDR3 loop reads CASKSDINSNTEAFF. The CDR3 nucleotides read TGTGCCAGCAAGTCGGACATAAATTCGAACACTGAAGCTTTCTTT.

This clone was observed a single time. The chain employs TRBV2 and TRBJ1-2; 10 bases fit TRBD1. CDR3 length: 13 residues. V dropped 9 bases and J dropped 4; count of bases not matched to a gene: 5. CDR1 SNHLY and CDR2 FYNNEI come from the germline V gene. CDR3 sequence reads: CASPGQGPYGYTF. The CDR3 nucleotides are TGTGCCAGTCCGGGACAGGGGCCCTATGGCTACACCTTC.

The CDR3: CASSNGGRNQPQHF. CDR3 DNA: TGTGCCAGCAGCAATGGGGGTAGAAATCAGCCCCAGCATTTT. The rearrangement uses TRBV27 and TRBJ1-5; tentatively, D is TRBD1 (5 bases). Deletions cut 6 bases from V and 4 bases from J, with 13 bases between. Germline loops: CDR1 MNHEY, CDR2 SMNVEV (reference sequence). The CDR3 is 14 residues long.

The V call is TRBV5-5, the J call TRBJ2-1, with no clear D. The CDR3 spans 13 residues. Trimming took off 1 base at V and 8 bases at J, with 10 bases between the two ends. Germline V gene sequence: CDR1 SGHKS, CDR2 YYEKEE (reference sequence). This CDR3 reads CASSLSARDEQFF. As DNA, the CDR3 is TGTGCCAGCAGCTTGTCGGCCCGGGATGAGCAGTTCTTC.

The V call is TRBV10-3, the J call TRBJ2-1; D ambiguous. Germline V gene sequence: CDR1 ENHRY, CDR2 SYGVKD. The CDR3 spans 15 residues. Trimming cost V 3 bases and J 2 bases, with 11 bases left between them. The CDR3 sequence is CAISDTGKAYNEQFF. The CDR3 DNA is TGTGCCATCAGTGATACCGGTAAGGCCTACAATGAGCAGTTCTTC.

The rearrangement links TRBV28 to TRBJ2-7; 8 bases map to TRBD2. The germline CDR1 and CDR2 sequences are MDHEN and SYDVKM. The length of the CDR3 is 14 residues. Unmatched junction bases numbered 3, after V lost 3 bases and J lost 2 bases. DNA for the CDR3: TGTGCCAGCAGTTTGCGGGAGGCACCCTACGAGCAGTACTTC. Translation: CASSLREAPYEQYF.

In its sample, this clone was seen once. The rearrangement uses TRBV27 and TRBJ2-1, with a possible D match to TRBD2 (7 bases). Germline V gene data show CDR1 as MNHEY and CDR2 as SMNVEV (reference sequence). This CDR3 is built from 14 residues. V lost 2 bases and J lost 10, with 15 bases in between. The CDR3 DNA sequence: TGTGCCAGCAGTTTAGCCCACAGGGAGGGGGAGCAGTTCTTC. It is translated as CASSLAHREGEQFF.

This chain links TRBV13 with TRBJ2-2, with 8 bases that match TRBD1. Germline V lookup: CDR1 PRHDT, CDR2 FYEKMQ (reference sequence). V was pared by 0 bases and J by 4 bases, with 1 base of the junction left unmatched. This CDR3 is 15 amino acids long. Here the CDR3 reads CASSLGQGVTGELFF. In DNA form, the CDR3 reads TGTGCCAGCAGCTTAGGACAGGGGGTCACCGGGGAGCTGTTTTTT.

The chain uses TRBV7-8 and TRBJ1-3; D gene uncertain. This CDR3 region has 16 residues. The ends were cut back, 1 base at V and 0 bases at J, with 10 bases in the middle. Germline assignment: CDR1 SGHVS and CDR2 FQNEAQ. CDR3 in amino acids: CASSLERDGSGNTIYF. Here the CDR3 DNA reads TGTGCCAGCAGCTTAGAAAGGGATGGCTCTGGAAACACCATATATTTT.

The V gene is TRBV10-3, the J gene TRBJ2-5, with 12 bases that match TRBD1. The germline V gene encodes CDR1 ENHRY and CDR2 SYGVKD. The CDR3 extends over 16 amino acids. V lost 4 bases and J lost 5; bases outside the gene matches: 8. The CDR3 sequence is CAISGGQGAAGETQYF. The CDR3 DNA follows: TGTGCCATCAGTGGGGGACAGGGGGCCGCAGGGGAGACCCAGTACTTC.

This clone has more than one count but fewer than ten. The chain joins TRBV9 to TRBJ2-5; TRBD1 matches 12 bases. The CDR3 runs 16 residues. Germline-derived CDR1 and CDR2 are SGDLS and YYNGEE. The V segment lost 3 bases and the J segment 4 bases; nucleotides outside the gene matches: 7. DNA of the CDR3: TGTGCCAGCAGCGAGGGGGACAGGGGGCGCCTAGAGACCCAGTACTTC. This codes for CASSEGDRGRLETQYF.

V is TRBV19 and J is TRBJ2-4; the match to TRBD2 covers 11 bases. The V gene's germline CDR1 is LNHDA and CDR2 SQIVND (reference sequence). There are 18 residues in the CDR3. Trimming took 5 bases from V and 3 from J; bases not matched to a gene: 12. The CDR3 coding sequence is TGTGCCAGTAGTCCCACCTTAGCGGGAGGGGAAGGCAAAAACATTCAGTACTTC. This sequence encodes CASSPTLAGGEGKNIQYF.

V gene TRBV7-2 combines with J gene TRBJ2-2, with D possibly being TRBD2 (5 bases). The V gene lost 6 bases and the J gene lost 2 bases, with 10 bases spanning the gap. The CDR3 is 14 residues long. CDR1 SGHTA and CDR2 FQGNSA come from the germline V gene. CDR3 bases: TGTGCCAGCAGAGGACTTTTAAACACCGGGGAGCTGTTTTTT. Its protein product is CASRGLLNTGELFF.

The chain is built from TRBV6-1 and TRBJ1-1; 7 positions agree with TRBD1. The CDR3 has 13 residues. Germline V gene lookup returns CDR1 MNHNS and CDR2 SASEGT. V was clipped by 9 bases and J by 1 base; unmatched bases: 5. The CDR3 sequence is CASQGEKNTEAFF. The CDR3, as DNA: TGTGCCAGTCAGGGGGAGAAGAACACTGAAGCTTTCTTT.

This clone showed up just once. The V and J genes are TRBV21-1 and TRBJ2-7; the D segment call TRBD2 is taken from the table without a DNA check. TRBV21-1 is flagged as a pseudogene. The CDR3 totals 16 residues. This CDR3 reads CASSKLAGLVLHEQYF. The CDR3 coding sequence is TGTGCCAGCAGCAAGTTGGCCGGACTAGTGCTCCACGAGCAGTACTTC.

This chain connects TRBV27 to TRBJ2-3; D not certain. The V end lost 0 bases, the J end lost 6 bases, and 10 bases lay between the germline ends. The CDR3 extends over 14 amino acids. The germline V gene has CDR1 MNHEY and CDR2 SMNVEV (reference sequence). The CDR3, as DNA: TGTGCCAGCAGTTTATCGGCCACATGGGATACGCAGTATTTT. Its protein is CASSLSATWDTQYF.

The rearrangement links TRBV27 to TRBJ2-7; TRBD1 matches at 8 bases. V shed 5 bases and J 4 bases; nucleotides not matched to a gene: 10. Per the germline V gene, CDR1 is MNHEY and CDR2 is SMNVEV (reference sequence). This CDR3 contains 15 residues. The CDR3 spells CASSTWGQDVYEQYF. For the CDR3, the DNA is TGTGCCAGCAGTACCTGGGGACAGGACGTTTACGAGCAGTACTTC.

The chain joins TRBV11-2 to TRBJ1-1; weak D call: TRBD1 (6 bases). Germline CDR1 SGHAT, CDR2 FQNNGV. The CDR3 sequence is 16 residues long. V was clipped by 0 bases and J by 0 bases, with 11 bases between them. CDR3 protein: CASSLEPGTLNTEAFF. In DNA, the CDR3 is TGTGCCAGCAGCTTAGAACCCGGGACATTGAACACTGAAGCTTTCTTT.